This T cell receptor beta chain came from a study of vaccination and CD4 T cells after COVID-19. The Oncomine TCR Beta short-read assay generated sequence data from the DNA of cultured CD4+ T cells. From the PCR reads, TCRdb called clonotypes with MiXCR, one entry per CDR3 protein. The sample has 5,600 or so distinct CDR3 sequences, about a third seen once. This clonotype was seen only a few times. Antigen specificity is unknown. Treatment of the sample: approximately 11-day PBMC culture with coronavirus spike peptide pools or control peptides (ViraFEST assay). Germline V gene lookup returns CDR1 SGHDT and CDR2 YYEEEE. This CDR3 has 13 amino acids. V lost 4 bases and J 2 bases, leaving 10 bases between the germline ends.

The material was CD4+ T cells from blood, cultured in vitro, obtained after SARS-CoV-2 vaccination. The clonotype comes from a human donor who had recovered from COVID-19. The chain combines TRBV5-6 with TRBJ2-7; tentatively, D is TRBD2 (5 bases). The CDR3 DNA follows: TGTGCCAGCAGCGGTAGCGTCGCCTACGAGCAGTACTTC. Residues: CASSGSVAYEQYF.